This is a list of T cell receptor beta chains from one sample in a study of cytotoxic CD8 clonotypes in ibrutinib-treated CLL. The data were produced by immunoSEQ multiplex PCR, yet TCRdb's version contains in-frame clones alone and is incomplete. The repertoire has about 330,000 clones, over 55% of them found once; the top ten carry about 6.7%. The sample consisted of PBMCs, taken after 36 months of ibrutinib treatment. All receptors derive from a human donor with chronic lymphocytic leukemia. CDR3s include the opening cysteine and the closing phenylalanine or tryptophan. Each record gives: CDR3 protein, CDR3 DNA, V gene, D gene, J gene, clone size. The D gene is left open where the match is weak. For some rows the clone size is stated as once, few or many, or as a class when expanded; others skip it.

CSVDGGQGNTEAFF,TGCAGCGTGGATGGGGGTCAGGGGAACACTGAAGCTTTCTTT,TRBV29-1,-,TRBJ1-1,-
CASSTQGRETQYF,TGTGCCAGCAGCACACAGGGTCGAGAGACCCAGTACTTC,TRBV21-1,-,TRBJ2-5,-
CASSREAGNTEAFF,TGTGCCAGCAGCCGAGAAGCGGGGAACACTGAAGCTTTCTTT,TRBV5-4,-,TRBJ1-1,-
CASSPGTGPNEKLFF,TGTGCCAGCAGCCCCGGGACAGGGCCTAATGAAAAACTGTTTTTT,TRBV7-9,TRBD1,TRBJ1-4,-
CASSEPGPGGNQPQHF,TGCGCCAGCAGTGAGCCGGGACCAGGAGGCAATCAGCCCCAGCATTTT,TRBV10-2,-,TRBJ1-5,-
CASRVTGVGTYGYTF,TGTGCCAGCAGAGTTACAGGGGTAGGCACCTATGGCTACACCTTC,TRBV27,TRBD1,TRBJ1-2,-
CASREGTGDGNTIYF,TGTGCCAGCAGGGAGGGAACAGGGGACGGAAACACCATATATTTT,TRBV2,TRBD1,TRBJ1-3,-
CASRKAGSYEQYF,TGTGCCAGTAGGAAAGCAGGGTCCTACGAGCAGTACTTC,TRBV19,-,TRBJ2-7,-
CAMGEGQGIAGGPTDTQYF,TGCGCCATGGGGGAGGGACAGGGGATAGCGGGGGGCCCCACAGATACGCAGTATTTT,TRBV10-1,-,TRBJ2-3,-
CASSTISGGVSDTQYF,TGCGCCAGCAGCACCATTAGCGGGGGGGTTTCAGATACGCAGTATTTT,TRBV5-1,TRBD2,TRBJ2-3,-
CASRLSGSGYNEQFF,TGTGCCAGCAGACTCAGCGGGAGCGGGTACAATGAGCAGTTCTTC,TRBV27,TRBD2,TRBJ2-1,few
CASSVGASGYEQYF,TGTGCCAGCAGCGTAGGGGCCAGCGGCTACGAGCAGTACTTC,TRBV9,-,TRBJ2-7,-
CASSLGTGHETQYF,TGCGCCAGCAGCTTGGGTACAGGGCACGAGACCCAGTACTTC,TRBV5-1,-,TRBJ2-5,-
CASRNGQGNQPQHF,TGTGCCAGCAGAAATGGACAGGGGAATCAGCCCCAGCATTTT,TRBV6-5,TRBD1,TRBJ1-5,-
CASSPVQGEPPYEQYF,TGTGCCAGCAGCCCGGTGCAGGGGGAACCCCCCTACGAGCAGTACTTC,TRBV11-2,TRBD1,TRBJ2-7,-
CASSSGTSTSYEQYF,TGCGCCAGCAGCTCCGGGACAAGTACGTCGTACGAGCAGTACTTC,TRBV10-1,-,TRBJ2-7,-
CSAMTSESYEQYF,TGCAGCGCCATGACTAGCGAGTCCTACGAGCAGTACTTC,TRBV29-1,TRBD2,TRBJ2-7,-
CASSLQGDTQYF,TGTGCCAGCAGTTTACAGGGAGATACGCAGTATTTT,TRBV6-5,-,TRBJ2-3,few
CASSFSGAVGKNIQYF,TGCGCCAGCAGCTTTAGTGGGGCTGTTGGCAAAAACATTCAGTACTTC,TRBV5-1,-,TRBJ2-4,-